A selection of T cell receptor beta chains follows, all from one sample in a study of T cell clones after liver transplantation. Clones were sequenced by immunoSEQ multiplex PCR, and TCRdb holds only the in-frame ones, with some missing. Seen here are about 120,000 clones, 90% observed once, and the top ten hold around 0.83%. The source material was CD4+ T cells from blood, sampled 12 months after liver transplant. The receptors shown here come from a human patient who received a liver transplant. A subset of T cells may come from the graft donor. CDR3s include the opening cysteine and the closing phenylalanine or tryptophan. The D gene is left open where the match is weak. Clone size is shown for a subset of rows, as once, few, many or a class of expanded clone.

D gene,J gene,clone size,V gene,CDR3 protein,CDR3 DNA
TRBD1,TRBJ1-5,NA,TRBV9,CASSSMDRWDQPQHF,TGTGCCAGCAGCTCGATGGACAGGTGGGATCAGCCCCAGCATTTT
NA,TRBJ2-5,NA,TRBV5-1,CASTSPPQETQYF,TGCGCCAGCACATCCCCCCCCCAAGAGACCCAGTACTTC
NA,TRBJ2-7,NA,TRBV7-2,CASSYTGKQYF,TGTGCCAGCAGTTATACAGGGAAGCAGTACTTC
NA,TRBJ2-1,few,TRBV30,CAWSLRVAGSYNEQFF,TGTGCCTGGAGCCTCCGGGTCGCGGGCTCCTACAATGAGCAGTTCTTC
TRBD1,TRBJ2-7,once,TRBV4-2,CASRDGTGVGEQYF,TGTGCCAGCAGAGACGGGACAGGGGTCGGGGAGCAGTACTTC
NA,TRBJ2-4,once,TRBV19,CASSGSPRNIQYF,TGTGCCAGTAGCGGGAGCCCCCGAAACATTCAGTACTTC
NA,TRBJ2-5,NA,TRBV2,CASSESRNVETQYF,TGTGCCAGCAGTGAATCCCGAAACGTCGAGACCCAGTACTTC
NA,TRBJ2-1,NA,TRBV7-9,CASSSRGGSYDNEQFF,TGTGCCAGCAGCTCGCGGGGAGGATCCTATGACAATGAGCAGTTCTTC
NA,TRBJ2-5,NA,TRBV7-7,CASSPVSQETQYF,TGTGCCAGCAGCCCCGTTTCACAAGAGACCCAGTACTTC
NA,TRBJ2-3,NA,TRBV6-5,CASSYGGVGDTQYF,TGTGCCAGCAGTTACGGGGGAGTGGGAGATACGCAGTATTTT
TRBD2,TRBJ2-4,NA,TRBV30,CAWTFGGVAKNIQYF,TGTGCCTGGACATTCGGGGGGGTGGCCAAAAACATTCAGTACTTC
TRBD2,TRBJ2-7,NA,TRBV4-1,CASSPGRGEISYEQYF,TGCGCCAGCAGCCCAGGGAGGGGAGAAATCTCCTACGAGCAGTACTTC
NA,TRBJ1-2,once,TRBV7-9,CASSLQGTNYGYTF,TGTGCCAGCAGCCTCCAGGGGACCAACTATGGCTACACCTTC
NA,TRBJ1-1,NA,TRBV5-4,CAAGSREAEAFF,TGTGCCGCTGGGTCGAGGGAGGCTGAAGCTTTCTTT
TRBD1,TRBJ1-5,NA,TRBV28,CASSPGDRANQPQHF,TGTGCCAGCAGTCCAGGGGACAGGGCAAATCAGCCCCAGCATTTT
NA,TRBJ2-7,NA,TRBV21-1,CASSSKRTGAFERIYEQYF,TGTGCCAGCAGCAGTAAACGGACAGGGGCTTTTGAGCGGATCTACGAGCAGTACTTC
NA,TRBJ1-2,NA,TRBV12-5,CASGLVQTNYGYTF,TGTGCTAGTGGTTTGGTACAGACCAACTATGGCTACACCTTC
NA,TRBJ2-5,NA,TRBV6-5,CASREEETQYF,TGTGCCAGCAGGGAAGAAGAGACCCAGTACTTC
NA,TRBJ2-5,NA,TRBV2,CASSQGQTGETQYF,TGTGCCAGCAGCCAAGGACAGACGGGGGAGACCCAGTACTTC
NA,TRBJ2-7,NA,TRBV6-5,CASSPGGSSEQYF,TGTGCCAGCAGCCCTGGGGGGAGCTCTGAGCAGTACTTC
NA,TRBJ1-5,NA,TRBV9,CASGETENQPQHF,TGTGCCAGCGGTGAGACGGAGAATCAGCCCCAGCATTTT
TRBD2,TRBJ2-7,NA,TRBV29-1,CSVEGWASGNSYEQYF,TGCAGCGTTGAAGGGTGGGCTAGCGGGAACTCCTACGAGCAGTACTTC
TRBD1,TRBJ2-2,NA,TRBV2,CASSGQGPNTGELFF,TGTGCCAGCAGCGGACAGGGCCCGAACACCGGGGAGCTGTTTTTT
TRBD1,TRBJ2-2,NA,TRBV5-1,CASSLGTGYTGELFF,TGCGCCAGCAGCTTAGGGACAGGGTACACCGGGGAGCTGTTTTTT
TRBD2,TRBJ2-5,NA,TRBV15,CATSRDSLAEETQYF,TGTGCCACCAGCAGAGATTCACTAGCGGAAGAGACCCAGTACTTC
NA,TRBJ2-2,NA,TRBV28,CASSPHGALVTGELFF,TGTGCCAGCAGCCCTCATGGGGCACTTGTGACCGGGGAGCTGTTTTTT
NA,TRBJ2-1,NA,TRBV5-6,CASSLERLYNEQFF,TGTGCCAGCAGCTTGGAGCGATTATACAATGAGCAGTTCTTC
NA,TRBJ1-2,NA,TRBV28,CASSGDNYGYTF,TGTGCCAGCAGTGGAGATAACTATGGCTACACCTTC
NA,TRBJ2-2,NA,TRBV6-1,CASSAISRSAGELFF,TGTGCCAGCAGTGCCATTTCTAGATCTGCCGGGGAGCTGTTTTTT
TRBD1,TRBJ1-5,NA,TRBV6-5,CASRRQGDQPQHF,TGTGCCAGCAGACGACAGGGGGATCAGCCCCAGCATTTT
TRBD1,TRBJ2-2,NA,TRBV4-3,CASSPGQGDTGELFF,TGCGCCAGCAGCCCTGGACAGGGGGACACCGGGGAGCTGTTTTTT
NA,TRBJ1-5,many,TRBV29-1,CSVADRHQPQHF,TGCAGCGTCGCCGACAGGCATCAGCCCCAGCATTTT
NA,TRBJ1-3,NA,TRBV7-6,CASSLEYRAGNTIYF,TGTGCCAGCAGCTTAGAGTACAGGGCTGGAAACACCATATATTTT
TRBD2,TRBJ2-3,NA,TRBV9,CASSATSGTTDTQYF,TGTGCCAGCAGCGCGACTAGCGGGACCACAGATACGCAGTATTTT
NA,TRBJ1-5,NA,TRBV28,CASRNGRAQHF,TGTGCCAGCAGAAACGGAAGGGCCCAGCATTTT
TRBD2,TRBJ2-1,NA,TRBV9,CASSGGLAAYNEQFF,TGTGCCAGCAGCGGGGGACTAGCGGCCTACAATGAGCAGTTCTTC
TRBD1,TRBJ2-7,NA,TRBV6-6,CASRLTGTDYEQYF,TGTGCCAGCAGATTGACAGGGACGGACTACGAGCAGTACTTC
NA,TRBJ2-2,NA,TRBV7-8,CASSLGRRGVDTGELFF,TGTGCCAGCAGCTTAGGCAGAAGGGGGGTAGACACCGGGGAGCTGTTTTTT
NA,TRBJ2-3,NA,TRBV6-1,CASSVRDRWDTQYF,TGTGCCAGCAGTGTCCGGGACCGATGGGATACGCAGTATTTT
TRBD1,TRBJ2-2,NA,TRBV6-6,CASSYSGTGPTGELFF,TGTGCCAGCAGTTACTCAGGGACAGGGCCCACCGGGGAGCTGTTTTTT
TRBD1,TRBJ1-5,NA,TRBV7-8,CASSLGQGISQPQHF,TGTGCCAGCAGCTTAGGACAGGGCATCAGTCAGCCCCAGCATTTT
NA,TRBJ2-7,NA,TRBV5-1,CASSLDSATYEQYF,TGCGCCAGCAGCTTGGACTCGGCGACATACGAGCAGTACTTC
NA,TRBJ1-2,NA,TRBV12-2,CASRLGVRGNYGYTF,TGTGCAAGTCGCTTAGGGGTCAGGGGTAACTATGGCTACACCTTC
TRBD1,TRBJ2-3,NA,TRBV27,CASARQGPDTQYF,TGTGCCAGCGCCCGACAGGGCCCAGATACGCAGTATTTT
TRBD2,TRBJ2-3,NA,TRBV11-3,CASNIAGEADTQYF,TGTGCCAGCAATATAGCGGGAGAGGCAGATACGCAGTATTTT
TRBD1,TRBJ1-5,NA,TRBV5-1,CASSLREGARGSNQPQHF,TGCGCCAGCAGCTTGAGGGAGGGGGCCCGGGGAAGCAATCAGCCCCAGCATTTT
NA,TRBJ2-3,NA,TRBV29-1,CSVELDGSWTQYF,TGCAGCGTTGAATTGGACGGGAGTTGGACGCAGTATTTT
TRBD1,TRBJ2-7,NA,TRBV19,CASSVAGTGNYEQYF,TGTGCCAGTAGTGTCGCCGGGACAGGGAACTACGAGCAGTACTTC
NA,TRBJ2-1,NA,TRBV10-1,CASSGQVNNEQFF,TGCGCCAGCAGTGGACAGGTTAACAATGAGCAGTTCTTC
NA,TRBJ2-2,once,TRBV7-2,CASSLGLGPPGELFF,TGTGCCAGCAGCTTAGGACTGGGGCCTCCCGGGGAGCTGTTTTTT
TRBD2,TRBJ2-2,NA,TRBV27,CASRGLAGVGGGTGELFF,TGTGCCAGCAGGGGGCTAGCGGGAGTGGGCGGTGGCACCGGGGAGCTGTTTTTT